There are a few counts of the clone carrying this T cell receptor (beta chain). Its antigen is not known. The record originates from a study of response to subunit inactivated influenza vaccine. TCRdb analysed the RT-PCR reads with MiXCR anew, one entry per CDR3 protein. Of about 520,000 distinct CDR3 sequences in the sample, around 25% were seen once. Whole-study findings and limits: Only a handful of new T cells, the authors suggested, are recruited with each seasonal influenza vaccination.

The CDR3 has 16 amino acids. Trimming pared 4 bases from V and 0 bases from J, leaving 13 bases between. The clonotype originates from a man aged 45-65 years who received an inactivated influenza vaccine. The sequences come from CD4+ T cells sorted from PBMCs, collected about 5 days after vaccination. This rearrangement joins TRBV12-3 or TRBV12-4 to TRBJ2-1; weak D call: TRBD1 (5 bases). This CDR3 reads CASSSSRVGSYNEQFF. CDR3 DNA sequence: TGTGCCAGCAGTTCTTCCAGGGTCGGCTCCTACAATGAGCAGTTCTTC.